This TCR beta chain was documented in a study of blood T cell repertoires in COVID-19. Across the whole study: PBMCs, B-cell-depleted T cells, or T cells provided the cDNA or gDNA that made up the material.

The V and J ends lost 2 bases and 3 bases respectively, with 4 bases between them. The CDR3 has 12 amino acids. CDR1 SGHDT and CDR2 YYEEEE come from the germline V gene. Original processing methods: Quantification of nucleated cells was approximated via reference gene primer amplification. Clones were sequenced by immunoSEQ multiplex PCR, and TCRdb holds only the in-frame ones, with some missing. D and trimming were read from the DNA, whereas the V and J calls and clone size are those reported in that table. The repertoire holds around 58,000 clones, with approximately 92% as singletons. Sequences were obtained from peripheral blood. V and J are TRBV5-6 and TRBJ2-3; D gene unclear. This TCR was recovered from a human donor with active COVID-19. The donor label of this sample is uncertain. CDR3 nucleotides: TGTGCCAGCAGCTTTCAAACAGATACGCAGTATTTT. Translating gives CASSFQTDTQYF.